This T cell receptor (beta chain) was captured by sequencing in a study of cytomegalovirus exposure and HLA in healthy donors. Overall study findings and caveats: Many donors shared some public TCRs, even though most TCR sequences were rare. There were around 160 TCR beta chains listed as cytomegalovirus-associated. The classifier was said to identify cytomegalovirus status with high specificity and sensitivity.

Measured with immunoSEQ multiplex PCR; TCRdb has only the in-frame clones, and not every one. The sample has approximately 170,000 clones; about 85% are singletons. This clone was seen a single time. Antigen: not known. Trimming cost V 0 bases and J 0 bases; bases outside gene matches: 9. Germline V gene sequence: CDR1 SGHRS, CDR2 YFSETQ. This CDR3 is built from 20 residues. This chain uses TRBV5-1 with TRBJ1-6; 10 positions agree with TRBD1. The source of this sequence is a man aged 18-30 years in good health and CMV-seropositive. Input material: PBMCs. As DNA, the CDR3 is TGCGCCAGCAGCTTGGTTGTATGGGACAGGGGCAGCTCCTATAATTCACCCCTCCACTTT. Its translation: CASSLVVWDRGSSYNSPLHF.